Following are 16 T cell receptor beta chains from one sample sequenced in a study of blood T cell repertoires in COVID-19. TCRdb keeps only in-frame clones here, not all; method: immunoSEQ multiplex PCR. Of some 250,000 clones listed, roughly nine tenths are singletons. Sequencing was performed on PBMCs or T cells enriched from blood (not recorded which). The receptors come from a woman in her 30s with acute COVID-19.

Many counts were recorded for this clone. The CDR3 DNA reads TGTGCCAGTAGTATAGAACGACAGGGGGCGCGTGGCTACACCTTC. This gives the protein CASSIERQGARGYTF. This chain uses TRBV19 with TRBJ1-2, with 10 bases identical to TRBD1. The V and J ends lost 0 bases and 7 bases, in that order; junction bases with no gene match: 5. In germline, CDR1 is LNHDA, CDR2 SQIVND (reference sequence). The CDR3 spans 15 residues.

The rearrangement uses TRBV6-2 or TRBV6-3 and TRBJ2-7; tentative D call: TRBD1 (5 bases). Between the trimmed V and J ends, which lost 4 bases and 1 base, there was a span of 8 bases. Germline V gene data show CDR1 as MNHEY and CDR2 as SVGEGT. This CDR3 is built from 13 residues. CDR3 coding DNA: TGTGCCAGCAGTTCATACAGGTCCTACGAGCAGTACTTC. This sequence encodes CASSSYRSYEQYF.

The genes are TRBV5-1 and TRBJ1-1, with TRBD1 matching over 7 bases. The germline CDR1 and CDR2 sequences are SGHRS and YFSETQ. Trimming removed 4 bases from V and 4 bases from J; junction bases left unmatched: 4. This CDR3 has 13 residues. The CDR3: CASSRDRVTEAFF. DNA for the CDR3: TGCGCCAGCAGCAGAGACAGGGTCACTGAAGCTTTCTTT.

The genes are TRBV3-1 (or the pseudogene TRBV3-2) and TRBJ1-2; D gene unclear. The CDR3 is 15 amino acids. V was shortened by 3 bases and J by 2 bases, with 13 bases between the two germline ends. CDR1 is LGHDT, CDR2 YNNKEL, per germline (reference sequence). The CDR3 loop reads CASSHRRVWNYGYTF. The CDR3 nucleotides are TGTGCCAGCAGCCATAGGAGGGTTTGGAACTATGGCTACACCTTC.

The V call is TRBV4-3, the J call TRBJ2-2; 11 bases match TRBD2. The CDR3 is 18 amino acids. Germline V lookup: CDR1 LGHNA, CDR2 YSLEER. Losses at the gene ends were 0 bases for V and 3 bases for J; bases not matched to a gene: 6. The CDR3: CASSQDSGGAWDTGELFF. CDR3 nucleotides: TGCGCCAGCAGCCAAGATAGCGGGGGGGCCTGGGACACCGGGGAGCTGTTTTTT.

The chain recombines TRBV9 with TRBJ1-5, with no clear D. V lost 0 bases and J lost 2, with 6 bases in between. Germline V CDR1 and CDR2: SGDLS, YYNGEE. The CDR3 is made up of 14 amino acids. CDR3 in DNA: TGTGCCAGCAGCGTAGGACACCGCAATCAGCCCCAGCATTTT. It translates to CASSVGHRNQPQHF.

The rearrangement uses TRBV30 and TRBJ1-6; 9 bases match TRBD1. The germline V gene encodes CDR1 GTSNPN and CDR2 SVGIG (reference sequence). This CDR3 spans 15 amino acids. After removal of 2 bases from V and 6 bases from J, the junction contained 5 bases not matched to a gene. The CDR3 is CAWSSTGGGNSPLHF. DNA for the CDR3: TGTGCCTGGAGTTCGACAGGGGGAGGTAATTCACCCCTCCACTTT.

The chain is built from TRBV30 and TRBJ1-4; tentative D call: TRBD1 (6 bases). The CDR3 totals 14 residues. The germline gives CDR1 GTSNPN, CDR2 SVGIG (reference sequence). V was trimmed by 1 base and J by 5 bases, leaving 11 bases between them. CDR3 amino acids: CAWSEGHRNEKLFF. The DNA of the CDR3 is TGTGCCTGGAGTGAGGGACACCGAAATGAAAAACTGTTTTTT.

This clone was found once. The chain combines TRBV4-2 with TRBJ1-5, with D unresolved. The V and J ends lost 4 bases and 0 bases respectively, with 4 bases between them. This CDR3 has 13 residues. Germline V lookup: CDR1 LGHNA, CDR2 YNFKEQ. In DNA form, the CDR3 reads TGTGCCAGCAGCCCTTTTAGCAATCAGCCCCAGCATTTT. This codes for CASSPFSNQPQHF.

The gene calls are TRBV5-6 and TRBJ1-1, with 10 bases identical to TRBD1. The V gene's germline CDR1 is SGHDT and CDR2 YYEEEE. This CDR3 spans 16 amino acids. J lost 4 bases, V lost 5 bases, and 11 bases had no gene match. CDR3 amino acids: CASRMDRGALGTEAFF. The CDR3 coding sequence is TGTGCCAGCAGAATGGACAGGGGGGCGTTAGGCACTGAAGCTTTCTTT. Complete variable domain (other parts from reference TRBV5-6 and TRBJ1-1): DAGVTQSPTHLIKTRGQQVTLRCSPKSGHDTVSWYQQALGQGPQFIFQYYEEEERQRGNFPDRFSGHQFPNYSSELNVNALLLGDSALYLCASRMDRGALGTEAFFGQGTRLTVV.

The chain combines TRBV2 with TRBJ2-7, with a weak D call TRBD2 (6 bases). The CDR3 totals 13 residues. The V end lost 6 bases, the J end lost 0 bases, and 9 bases lay between the germline ends. The germline gives CDR1 SNHLY, CDR2 FYNNEI. The CDR3 here is CASRGGASYEQYF. The CDR3 DNA is TGTGCCAGCAGGGGGGGAGCCTCCTACGAGCAGTACTTC.

This rearrangement joins TRBV27 to TRBJ1-2; 10 nucleotides line up with TRBD1. CDR3 length: 15 amino acids. Germline assignment: CDR1 MNHEY and CDR2 SMNVEV (reference sequence). Trimming took 5 bases from V and 3 from J; bases not matched to a gene: 6. CDR3 sequence reads: CASSRGQGDYYGYTF. The DNA for the CDR3 is TGTGCCAGCAGTCGCGGACAGGGGGATTACTATGGCTACACCTTC.

The chain employs TRBV7-9 and TRBJ1-2; D is perhaps TRBD1 (6 bases). Trimming pared 4 bases from V and 6 bases from J, leaving 18 bases between. From germline, CDR1 is SEHNR and CDR2 FQNEAQ (reference sequence). This CDR3 contains 15 residues. The DNA for the CDR3 is TGTGCCAGCAGCTGGGGGCTCGGGGCAGGTCATGGCTACACCTTC. This encodes CASSWGLGAGHGYTF. The whole variable domain, remainder taken from reference TRBV7-9 and TRBJ1-2, is DTGVSQNPRHKITKRGQNVTFRCDPISEHNRLYWYRQTLGQGPEFLTYFQNEAQLEKSRLLSDRFSAERPKGSFSTLEIQRTEQGDSAMYLCASSWGLGAGHGYTFGSGTRLTVV.

This chain links TRBV10-3 with TRBJ2-1; TRBD2 matches at 10 bases. The CDR3 loop spans 15 amino acids. Trimming removed 5 bases from V and 4 bases from J; junction bases left unmatched: 5. Germline CDR1 reads ENHRY; CDR2 reads SYGVKD. The CDR3 DNA follows: TGTGCCATCAGTCAACTAGCGGGGCCTTACAATGAGCAGTTCTTC. This encodes CAISQLAGPYNEQFF.

The chain links TRBV7-2 to TRBJ2-2; D may be TRBD2 (6 bases). The CDR3 consists of 14 residues. Germline-derived CDR1 and CDR2 are SGHTA and FQGNSA. The ends were cut back, 5 bases at V and 7 bases at J, with 14 bases in the middle. The CDR3 nucleotides read TGTGCCAGCAGCCCTACTAGCCTAGACGGGGAGCTGTTTTTT. It is translated as CASSPTSLDGELFF.

This rearrangement joins TRBV12-3 or TRBV12-4 to TRBJ1-1; D unclear. This CDR3 spans 13 amino acids. Trimming pared 4 bases from V and 1 base from J, leaving 7 bases between. The CDR3 DNA is TGTGCCAGCAGTTGGAGGTCGAACACTGAAGCTTTCTTT. It translates to CASSWRSNTEAFF.